This T cell receptor beta chain was sequenced for a study of post-analysis software for immune sequencing data (dated by TCRdb to between 2015 and 2017). General notes on the study: Recorded disease courses included relapsing-remitting, secondary progressive and progressive-relapsing multiple sclerosis, with some patients lacking subtype annotation. Patient repertoires were compared against roughly 11 previously published healthy control repertoires from donors aged about 6 to 26 years. A subset of samples was prepared in parallel using single-end sample barcoding, then pooled and co-amplified after Illumina adapter ligation.

Paper-wide results and their limitations: The multiple sclerosis patient group was slightly younger than the control group. Multiple sclerosis patients had significantly lower normalized Chao1 diversity than controls, a result that suggests substantial peripheral T-cell clonal expansion. When samples were clustered directly using the F measure, samples prepared in the same batch co-clustered strongly, which prompted a batch-effect correction. Four to six TRBV segments, including TRBV5-6, TRBV5-1 and TRBV20-1, were significantly more frequent in patients than controls.

As concerns this clonotype: Its specific antigen is unknown. Base qualities are missing; no much larger clone stands one base away.

Libraries were built with PCR. The instrument was an Illumina HiSeq 2500. Unique molecular identifiers were incorporated into TCR beta cDNA libraries to reduce PCR and sequencing biases. Approximately 500,000 cDNA molecules were obtained per 1 to 10 million input T cells, so each molecule approximated one T cell. The patient libraries were prepared and sequenced using the same protocol as the earlier healthy control dataset. Samples belonging to the same batch were prepared together, multiplexed and sequenced on a shared HiSeq lane. The paper's processing steps were these. MIGEC was used to process the raw barcoded reads, and molecular identifier groups with only a single read were discarded before consensus assembly and CDR3 extraction. VDJtools was used for post-analysis of the clonotype tables, and diversity was normalized by down-sampling every dataset to the size of the smallest sample. In repertoire overlap clustering, CDR3 amino acid sequences, but not nucleotide sequences, were matched to correct batch-related cross-sample contamination. TCRdb redid the processing of the public reads, applying fastp at Q25 and MiXCR, and retained in-frame beta chains. For every CDR3 protein sequence, its rows merge into one entry that carries the most common genes and DNA. The V and J calls were determined by TCRdb, not by the authors. The sample table shows roughly 400,000 distinct CDR3 sequences, and approximately 37% are seen once. The biggest ten clones account for 7.6% of the sample.

Looking up the germline V gene (reference sequence) yields CDR1 DFQATT and CDR2 SNEGSKA. Reading from cysteine to phenylalanine, the CDR3 counts 15 amino acids. Only CDR3 DNA remains: 45 bases, in frame from the first base. V is cut by 1 base and J by 6 bases, and the space between the germline ends is 13 bases. TCR beta repertoires were profiled from peripheral blood of roughly 13 young patients with multiple sclerosis to demonstrate the VDJtools post-analysis software. The multiple sclerosis patients were children and adolescents ranging in age from roughly 6 to 15 years. The receptor was derived from a girl aged 2-10 years with multiple sclerosis. The sequenced material came from blood. The sequence links TRBV20-1 to TRBJ1-6; no D gene is confidently identified. At the DNA level, the sequence is TGCAGTGCTAGAGTTTCGGACCTAGCTAATTCACCCCTCCACTTT. Translated, it gives CSARVSDLANSPLHF.